This T cell receptor (beta chain) appears in the sequencing data of a study of blood T cell repertoires in COVID-19 (TCRdb year 2020). With respect to the entire study: Samples covering the acute and convalescent phases of COVID-19 were provided by collaborators in the United States, Italy and Spain. The repertoires were released in a freely available public database meant as a resource for research on the immune response to SARS-CoV-2. Deeply sampled blood TCRbeta repertoires from subjects exposed to, actively infected with, or recovered from COVID-19 were included in the dataset. A de-identified subject ID, COVID-19 status, age in years and sex were almost always included in the sample metadata. The material from the prospective study consisted of cDNA or gDNA derived from T cells, B-cell-depleted T cells, or PBMCs. Samples were obtained from the ongoing ImmuneRACE study (first 160 participants) and from 950 to 1,500 subjects provided by 6 global collaborators. Where HLA class I and class II types were available, the types were taken from metadata supplied by the sample provider, not from assay-based typing.

Each collaborating institution followed its own protocols to collect whole blood in K2EDTA tubes. For TCRbeta analysis, collaborators shipped samples as frozen whole blood, isolated PBMCs, or DNA extracted from either of those sample types. What the study reported, not specific to this receptor: How much clinical and demographic metadata was included differed by source and by participant, and the metadata was provided uncurated.

At the junction V is shortened by 3 bases and J by 4 bases, with 42 bases in between. The CDR3 spans 24 residues, from the cysteine through the phenylalanine. Left in the record is the CDR3 DNA by itself, 72 bases read in frame from the first base. CDR1 LNHDA and CDR2 SQIVND were looked up in the germline V gene (reference sequence). TCRbeta CDR3 regions were amplified from genomic DNA by means of the immunoSEQ Assay, a bias-controlled multiplex PCR. In the paper's pipeline: Nucleated cell counts per sample were estimated from amplification of reference gene primers within the assay. To quantify the absolute abundance of each unique TCRbeta CDR3 rearrangement, sequence reads were collapsed and filtered. For each sample, productive Simpson clonality was calculated as the square root of Simpson's diversity index over productive rearrangements. TCRdb mirrors the immuneACCESS table, restricted to in-frame sequences. Some clones are absent from its copies; in checked studies, under half trace to an unresolved V gene, and the reason for the others is unknown. D and trimming were read from the DNA, whereas the V and J calls and clone size are those reported in that table. This sample has over 50,000 clones in its table, and 88% of those were observed once. Of the sample, roughly 3.5% is held by the ten largest clones.

As for this clone: It has no known antigen specificity. Base qualities are not provided; no much larger clone lies one nucleotide away.

This clonotype was sampled from a man aged 45-60 years with active COVID-19. Sequencing input: peripheral blood. Rearrangement joined TRBV19 to TRBJ2-5; the D region possibly corresponds to TRBD1 (6 bases align). The CDR3 region has the sequence CASSMRSTPNRAILQGYYRETQYF. The nucleotide sequence is given as TGTGCCAGTAGTATGCGGTCCACGCCTAACAGGGCCATTTTGCAGGGCTACTACCGAGAGACCCAGTACTTC.